These 17 T cell receptor beta chains originate from one sample sequenced in a study of cytomegalovirus exposure and HLA in healthy donors. Amplification used 60 Vbeta primers and 13 Jbeta primers. Some clones are missing from TCRdb's copy, which holds only in-frame ones; the method was immunoSEQ multiplex PCR. Among hundreds of thousands of clones listed, almost 70% were seen once. The specimen sequenced was PBMCs. The receptors were sampled from a man aged 35-49 years in good health and CMV-seropositive.

There are a few counts of this clone. The gene calls are TRBV9 and TRBJ2-7; TRBD2 matches at 9 bases. CDR1 SGDLS and CDR2 YYNGEE come from the germline V gene. Germline trimming cut 2 bases from V and 3 bases from J; bases unmatched to any gene: 6. CDR3 size: 15 residues. The CDR3 here is CASSVSGGTHYEQYF. Written as DNA, the CDR3 is TGTGCCAGCAGCGTTAGCGGGGGCACCCACTACGAGCAGTACTTC.

The J gene is TRBJ2-3, the V gene TRBV5-4; TRBD2 matches 8 bases. J was trimmed by 0 bases and V by 7 bases; bases with no gene match: 7. Germline V gives CDR1 SGHNT, CDR2 YYREEE (reference sequence). The CDR3 is 15 residues long. CDR3 region: CASGLSGASTDTQYF. CDR3 DNA: TGTGCCAGCGGCCTTAGCGGGGCTAGCACAGATACGCAGTATTTT.

The chain combines TRBV2 with TRBJ1-5, with D uncertain. The CDR3 loop spans 15 amino acids. V shed 2 bases and J shed 0 bases, with 8 bases lying between them. Germline V gene data show CDR1 as SNHLY and CDR2 as FYNNEI. The chain's CDR3 is CASSEQSDSNQPQHF. The CDR3 region has the DNA TGTGCCAGCAGTGAACAGTCCGATAGCAATCAGCCCCAGCATTTT.

This clone was observed a few times. The chain recombines TRBV7-3 with TRBJ2-1; D possibly corresponds to TRBD1 (5 bases). Germline CDR1 reads SGHTA; CDR2 reads FQGTGA. Trimming shortened V by 2 bases and J by 3 bases, and 11 bases separated the two germline ends. CDR3 length equals 15 residues. In DNA, the CDR3 is TGTGCCAGCAGCTTAGGAACAGGACGCTACAATGAGCAGTTCTTC. The encoded protein is CASSLGTGRYNEQFF.

V usage is TRBV5-1 and J usage is TRBJ2-3; 9 bases match TRBD2. CDR1 is SGHRS and CDR2 is YFSETQ in the germline V gene. J lost 1 base, V lost 0 bases, and 6 bases had no gene match. The CDR3 contains 17 residues. CDR3 loop: CASSLEVPSGGTDTQYF. The CDR3 DNA reads as TGCGCCAGCAGCTTGGAAGTCCCTAGCGGGGGCACAGATACGCAGTATTTT.

The chain recombines TRBV29-1 with TRBJ2-1; 12 positions match TRBD2. The germline V gene encodes CDR1 SQVTM and CDR2 ANQGSEA. The CDR3 sequence is 13 residues long. The V segment lost 1 base and the J segment 14 bases; nucleotides outside the gene matches: 6. The DNA of the CDR3 is TGCAGCGTTGAAGGGACTAGCGGGGCCCGGGAGTTCTTC. This codes for CSVEGTSGAREFF.

The DNA for the CDR3 is TGTGCCAGCAGTCATGCTAGGGGGACGAATCAGCCCCAGCATTTT. Translation gives CASSHARGTNQPQHF. The chain combines TRBV6-1 with TRBJ1-5, with a tentative D call TRBD1 (6 bases). V lost 5 bases, J lost 4 bases, and 15 bases lay in between. The CDR3 is 15 amino acids. Germline V gives CDR1 MNHNS, CDR2 SASEGT.

This sequence joins TRBV11-2 and TRBJ2-7; the match to TRBD1 covers 10 bases. J gave up 3 bases and V 7 bases, and 3 bases lay outside the gene matches. The CDR3 is 13 residues long. The germline V gene encodes CDR1 SGHAT and CDR2 FQNNGV. CDR3 in DNA: TGTGCCAGCATTGGGACAGGGGTCTACGAGCAGTACTTC. It codes for CASIGTGVYEQYF.

The chain uses TRBV7-6 and TRBJ1-5, with TRBD1 as a possible D gene (5 bases). The CDR3 is 20 amino acids. Germline CDR1 is SGHVS and CDR2 is FNYEAQ. V was cut by 1 base and J by 4 bases, with 26 bases left in between. The CDR3 loop reads CASSLVGLDGGRAGNQPQHF. The CDR3, as DNA: TGTGCCAGCAGCTTAGTAGGTCTCGACGGAGGCAGGGCGGGAAATCAGCCCCAGCATTTT.

There are a few counts of this clone. This chain links TRBV5-4 with TRBJ2-1; 9 nucleotides line up with TRBD2. This CDR3 contains 16 residues. The germline V gene has CDR1 SGHNT and CDR2 YYREEE (reference sequence). The trim removed 4 bases at V and 3 bases at J, leaving 8 bases unmatched. Written as DNA, the CDR3 is TGTGCCAGCAGCCTGAGCGGGGGGTCCTACTACAATGAGCAGTTCTTC. As protein: CASSLSGGSYYNEQFF.

The DNA of the CDR3 is TGTGCCACCCGAGCGGAGCGGGGGGGGCCAGGGACCCAGTACTTC. Translating it yields CATRAERGGPGTQYF. V gene TRBV10-3 combines with J gene TRBJ2-5; 10 bases line up with TRBD2. V dropped 10 bases and J dropped 7; count of bases not matched to a gene: 15. CDR3 size: 15 residues. Germline CDR1 is ENHRY and CDR2 is SYGVKD.

This clone was detected only a few times. Other DNA sequences in the sample encode the same CDR3. This chain joins TRBV6-5 and TRBJ2-2, with D unresolved. The CDR3 contains 13 residues. With 4 bases removed from V and 0 bases from J, the gap between germline ends came to 3 bases. Germline loops: CDR1 MNHEY, CDR2 SVGAGI. The CDR3 nucleotides read TGTGCCAGCAGTTTAACGAACACCGGGGAGCTGTTTTTT. It yields the protein CASSLTNTGELFF.

This clone has a handful of counts. V usage is TRBV6-1 and J usage is TRBJ2-7, with TRBD1 matching 9 bases. The CDR3 contains 13 residues. After removal of 8 bases from V and 2 bases from J, the junction contained 4 bases not matched to a gene. The germline V gene has CDR1 MNHNS and CDR2 SASEGT. CDR3 sequence (DNA): TGTGCCAGCGCCCGGGACAGGGCCTACGAGCAGTACTTC. Residues: CASARDRAYEQYF.

This rearrangement joins TRBV19 to TRBJ2-1; a weak D match, TRBD1 (5 bases). The CDR3 runs to 14 residues. Germline-derived CDR1 and CDR2 are LNHDA and SQIVND (reference sequence). The ends were cut back, 5 bases at V and 9 bases at J, with 17 bases in the middle. CDR3 region: CASSPNLFQGEQFF. The CDR3 DNA is TGTGCCAGTAGTCCCAACCTATTCCAGGGTGAGCAGTTCTTC.

In nucleotides, the CDR3 is TGCGCCAGCTCCCATCCTCGGACAGCTGAAGCTTTCTTT. This encodes CASSHPRTAEAFF. The V gene is TRBV10-2, the J gene TRBJ1-1; D is perhaps TRBD1 (6 bases). Germline assignment: CDR1 WSHSY and CDR2 SAAADI. The CDR3 is 13 residues long. Trimming pared 8 bases from V and 6 bases from J, leaving 16 bases between.

This clone has more than one count but fewer than ten. The chain has TRBV27 and TRBJ2-5, with D possibly TRBD1 on 6 matching bases. Trimming left V 0 bases short and J 2 bases short, with 10 bases between. CDR3 length equals 15 residues. Germline-derived CDR1 and CDR2 are MNHEY and SMNVEV (reference sequence). DNA of the CDR3: TGTGCCAGCAGTTTATCTACACAGGGACAAGAGACCCAGTACTTC. This encodes CASSLSTQGQETQYF.

Only a few counts were recorded for this clone. CDR3 loop: CASSPRGRVFLTDTQYF. The CDR3 coding sequence is TGTGCCAGCAGCCCCAGGGGGCGAGTCTTCCTCACAGATACGCAGTATTTT. J is TRBJ2-3 and V is TRBV11-2; TRBD1 aligns across 8 bases. V gave up 5 bases and J gave up 2 bases; unmatched junction bases: 12. This CDR3 is built from 17 residues. Germline loops: CDR1 SGHAT, CDR2 FQNNGV.